This T cell receptor beta chain originates from a study of technical replicates of blood from a few donors. The CDR3 length is 16 residues. The V gene's germline CDR1 is MDHEN and CDR2 SYDVKM. Trimming at V came to 3 bases and at J to 6 bases, leaving 13 bases not matched to a gene. Clones were read by immunoSEQ multiplex PCR, and TCRdb kept only the in-frame ones, dropping some. The sample contains 45,000 to 50,000 clones, roughly 92% of which appear only once. The J gene is TRBJ2-5, the V gene TRBV28; 7 nucleotides align to TRBD2. Specimen: PBMCs. The receptor was isolated from a human donor in good health. Some clones in this sample may be carry-over from other donors' samples. CDR3 nucleotide sequence: TGTGCCAGCAGTTTTTCGGGCGGGGGTATGAGGAAGACCCAGTACTTC. Translated: CASSFSGGGMRKTQYF.